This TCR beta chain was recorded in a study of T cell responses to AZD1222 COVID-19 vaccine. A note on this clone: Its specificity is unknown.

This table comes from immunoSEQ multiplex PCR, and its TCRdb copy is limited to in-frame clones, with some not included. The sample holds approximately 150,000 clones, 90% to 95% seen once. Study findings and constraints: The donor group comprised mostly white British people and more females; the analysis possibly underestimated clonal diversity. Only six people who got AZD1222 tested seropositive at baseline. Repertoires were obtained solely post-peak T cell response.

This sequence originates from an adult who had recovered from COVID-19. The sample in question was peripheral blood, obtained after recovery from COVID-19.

CDR3 amino acids: CASSWGTGDSTYGYTF. DNA for the CDR3: TGTGCCAGCAGTTGGGGGACAGGGGATAGTACGTATGGCTACACCTTC. The chain links TRBV28 to TRBJ1-2, with TRBD1 identical over 10 bases. The germline V gene encodes CDR1 MDHEN and CDR2 SYDVKM. V was pared by 4 bases and J by 5 bases, with 10 bases of the junction left unmatched. The CDR3 extends over 16 amino acids.